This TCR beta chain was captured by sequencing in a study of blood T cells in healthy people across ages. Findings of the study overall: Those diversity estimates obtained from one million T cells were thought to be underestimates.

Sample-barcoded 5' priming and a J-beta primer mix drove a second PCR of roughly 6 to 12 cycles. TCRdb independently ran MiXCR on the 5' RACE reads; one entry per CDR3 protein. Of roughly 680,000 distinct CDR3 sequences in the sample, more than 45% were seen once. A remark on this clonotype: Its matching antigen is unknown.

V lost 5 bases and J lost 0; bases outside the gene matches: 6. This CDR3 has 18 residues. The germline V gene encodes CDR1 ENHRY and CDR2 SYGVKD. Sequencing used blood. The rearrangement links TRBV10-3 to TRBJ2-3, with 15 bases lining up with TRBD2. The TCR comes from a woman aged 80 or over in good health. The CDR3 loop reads CAISPGLAGGTSTDTQYF. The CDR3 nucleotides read TGTGCCATCAGTCCGGGACTAGCGGGAGGTACTAGCACAGATACGCAGTATTTT.